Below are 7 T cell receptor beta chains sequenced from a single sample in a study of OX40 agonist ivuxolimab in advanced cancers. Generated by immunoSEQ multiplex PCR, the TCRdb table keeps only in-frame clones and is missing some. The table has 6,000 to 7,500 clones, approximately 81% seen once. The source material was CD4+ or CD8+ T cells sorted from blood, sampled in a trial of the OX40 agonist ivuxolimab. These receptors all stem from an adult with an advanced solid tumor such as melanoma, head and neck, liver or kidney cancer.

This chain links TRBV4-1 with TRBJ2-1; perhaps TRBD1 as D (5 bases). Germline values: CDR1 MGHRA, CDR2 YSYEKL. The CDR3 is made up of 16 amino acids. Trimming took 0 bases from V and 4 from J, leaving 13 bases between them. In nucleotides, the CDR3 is TGCGCCAGCAGCCAAGAGTCGGCAGGGATTTACAATGAGCAGTTCTTC. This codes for CASSQESAGIYNEQFF.

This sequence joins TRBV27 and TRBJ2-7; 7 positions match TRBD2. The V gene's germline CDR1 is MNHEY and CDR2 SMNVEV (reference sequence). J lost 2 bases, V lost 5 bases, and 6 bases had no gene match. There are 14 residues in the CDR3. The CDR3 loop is CASSPIAGPYEQYF. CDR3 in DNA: TGTGCCAGCAGTCCCATAGCGGGCCCCTACGAGCAGTACTTC.

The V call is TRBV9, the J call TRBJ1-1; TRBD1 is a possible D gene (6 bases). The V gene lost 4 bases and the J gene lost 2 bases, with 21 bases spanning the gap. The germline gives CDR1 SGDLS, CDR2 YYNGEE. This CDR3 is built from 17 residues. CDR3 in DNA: TGTGCCAGCAGCCCTCGAGCAGGGGAGACACGAAACACTGAAGCTTTCTTT. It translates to CASSPRAGETRNTEAFF.

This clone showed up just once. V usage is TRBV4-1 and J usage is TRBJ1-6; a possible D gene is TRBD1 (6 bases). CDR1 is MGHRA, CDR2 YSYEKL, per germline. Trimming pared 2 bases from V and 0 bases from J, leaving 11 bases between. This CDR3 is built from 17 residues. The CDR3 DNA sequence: TGCGCCAGCAGCCAACCAGGGGAAAGCTCCTATAATTCACCCCTCCACTTT. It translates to CASSQPGESSYNSPLHF.

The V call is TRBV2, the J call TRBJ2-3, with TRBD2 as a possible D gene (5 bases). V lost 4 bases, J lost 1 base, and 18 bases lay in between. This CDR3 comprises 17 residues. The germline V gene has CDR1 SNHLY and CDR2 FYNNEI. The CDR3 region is CASSGEIFGERTDTQYF. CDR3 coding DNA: TGTGCCAGCAGTGGGGAGATATTCGGGGAGCGCACAGATACGCAGTATTTT. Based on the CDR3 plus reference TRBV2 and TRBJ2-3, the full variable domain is EPEVTQTPSHQVTQMGQEVILRCVPISNHLYFYWYRQILGQKVEFLVSFYNNEISEKSEIFDDQFSVERPDGSNFTLKIRSTKLEDSAMYFCASSGEIFGERTDTQYFGPGTRLTVL.

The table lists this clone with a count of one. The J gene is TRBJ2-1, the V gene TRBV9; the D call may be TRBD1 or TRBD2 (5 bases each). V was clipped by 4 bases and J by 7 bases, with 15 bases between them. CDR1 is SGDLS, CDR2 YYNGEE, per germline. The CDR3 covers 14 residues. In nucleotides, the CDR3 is TGTGCCAGCAGCCCCGGGTGGGGGACGAATGAGCAGTTCTTC. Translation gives CASSPGWGTNEQFF.

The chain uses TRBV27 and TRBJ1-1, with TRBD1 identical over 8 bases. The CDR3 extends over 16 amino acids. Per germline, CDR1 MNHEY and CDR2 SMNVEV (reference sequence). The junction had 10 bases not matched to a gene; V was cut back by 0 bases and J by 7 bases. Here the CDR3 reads CASSLSFRGRGNEAFF. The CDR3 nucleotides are TGTGCCAGCAGTTTATCTTTCAGGGGGCGAGGGAATGAAGCTTTCTTT.